This T cell receptor (beta chain) was sequenced during a study of blood T cells in healthy people across ages. No fewer than 5.5 micrograms of total RNA were isolated from every sample. CDR1 and CDR2 from the germline V gene are MNHEY and SVGAGI. V was pared by 0 bases and J by 10 bases, with 19 bases between. The CDR3 runs 16 residues. About this clonotype itself: The target antigen is unknown. One base away lies a much larger clone, so this may be a sequencing read error.

PCR was performed a second time for about 6 to 11 cycles using a sample-barcoded 5' primer and a J-beta primer mix. TCRdb itself ran the 5' RACE reads through MiXCR, one entry per CDR3 protein. The sample consists of some 1.4 million distinct CDR3 sequences, roughly 40% of them appearing once. Findings and limits, study-wide: Significant beta diversity loss was already apparent by age around 40, declining roughly linearly.

This chain joins TRBV6-5 and TRBJ2-1; D possibly corresponds to TRBD2 (5 bases). Sequenced sample: blood. This TCR was sampled from a woman between 18 and 29 years old in good health. CDR3 in amino acids: CASSYSPADDSYEQFF. Written as DNA, the CDR3 is TGTGCCAGCAGTTACTCGCCAGCGGATGACTCCTACGAGCAGTTCTTC.